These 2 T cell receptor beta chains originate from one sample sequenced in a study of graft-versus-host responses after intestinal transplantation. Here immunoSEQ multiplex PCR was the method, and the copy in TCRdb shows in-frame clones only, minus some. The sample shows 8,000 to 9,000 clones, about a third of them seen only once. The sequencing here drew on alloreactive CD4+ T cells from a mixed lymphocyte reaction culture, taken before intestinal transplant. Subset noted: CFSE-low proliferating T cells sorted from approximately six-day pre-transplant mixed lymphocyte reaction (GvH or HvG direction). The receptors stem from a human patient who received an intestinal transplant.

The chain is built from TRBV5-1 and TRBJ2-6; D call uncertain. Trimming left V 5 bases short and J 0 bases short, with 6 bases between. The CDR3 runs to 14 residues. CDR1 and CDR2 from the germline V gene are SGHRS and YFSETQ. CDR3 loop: CASSSSSGANVLTF. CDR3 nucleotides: TGCGCCAGCAGTTCCAGCTCTGGGGCCAACGTCCTGACTTTC.

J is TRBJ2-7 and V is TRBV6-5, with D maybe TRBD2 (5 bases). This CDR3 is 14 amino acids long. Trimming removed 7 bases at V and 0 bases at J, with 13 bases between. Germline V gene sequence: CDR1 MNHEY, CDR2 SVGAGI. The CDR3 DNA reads TGTGCCAGCACTCCGGGGTGGCTCTCCTACGAGCAGTACTTC. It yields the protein CASTPGWLSYEQYF.